This TCR beta chain appears in the sequencing data of a study of T cell responses to AZD1222 COVID-19 vaccine. General observations from the study: Rises in breadth and depth of Spike-specific TCRs came after two AZD1222 doses.

Measured with immunoSEQ multiplex PCR; TCRdb has only the in-frame clones, and not every one. The sample consists of some 150,000 clones, 75% to 90% of them appearing once. The CDR3 loop spans 13 amino acids. Per the germline V gene, CDR1 is SGDLS and CDR2 is YYNGEE. With 6 bases removed from V and 3 bases from J, the gap between germline ends came to 10 bases. Of note for this clone: Antigen specificity is unknown.

The origin of this receptor is an adult in good health. The source material was peripheral blood, sampled on day 0 of MenACWY control vaccination. The chain recombines TRBV9 with TRBJ1-3, with TRBD1 as a possible D gene (5 bases). In DNA form, the CDR3 reads TGTGCCAGCACCGGGGGTGGTGGAAACACCATATATTTT. It yields the protein CASTGGGGNTIYF.